The rows below give T cell receptor beta chains drawn from one sample of a study of cytomegalovirus exposure and HLA in healthy donors. Only in-frame clones appear in the TCRdb table, and some are missing; sequencing was by immunoSEQ multiplex PCR. The data contain approximately 88,000 clones, roughly 96% of them singletons. Specimen: PBMCs. The receptors were gathered from a woman aged 18-29 years in good health and CMV-seronegative. CDR3s include the opening cysteine and the closing phenylalanine or tryptophan. Each record gives: clone size, D gene, V gene, J gene, CDR3 protein, CDR3 DNA. A D gene is named only where the DNA matches it firmly. Only some rows state a clone size, as once, few, many or a class for expanded clones.

once	NA	TRBV28	TRBJ2-1	CASSPSGNEQFF	TGTGCCAGCAGTCCCTCCGGTAATGAGCAGTTCTTC
once	TRBD1	TRBV5-1	TRBJ2-5	CASSFRDREARDF	TGCGCCAGCAGCTTTCGGGACAGGGAGGCAAGGGACTTC
NA	NA	TRBV29-1	TRBJ2-7	CSVENPLGGNEQYF	TGCAGCGTTGAAAACCCCTTAGGCGGTAACGAGCAGTACTTC
NA	NA	TRBV9	TRBJ2-2	CASSVTDSNTGELFF	TGTGCCAGCAGCGTTACAGACAGTAACACCGGGGAGCTGTTTTTT
once	NA	TRBV11-2	TRBJ1-2	CASSPQTGLYGYTF	TGTGCCAGCAGCCCACAGACAGGCTTATATGGCTACACCTTC
NA	TRBD1	TRBV30	TRBJ2-6	CAWSPWDRSNGANVLTF	TGTGCCTGGAGCCCTTGGGACAGGTCTAATGGGGCCAACGTCCTGACTTTC
NA	TRBD2	TRBV9	TRBJ2-1	CASSGGTSGSRNEQFF	TGTGCCAGCAGCGGAGGGACTAGCGGGAGTAGGAATGAGCAGTTCTTC
NA	NA	TRBV5-5	TRBJ1-2	CASSVPGTNYGYTF	TGTGCCAGCAGCGTTCCGGGGACTAACTATGGCTACACCTTC
NA	TRBD2	TRBV7-6	TRBJ2-1	CASSLALTSVHNEQFF	TGTGCCAGCAGCTTAGCGCTTACTAGCGTCCACAATGAGCAGTTCTTC
NA	TRBD1	TRBV5-6	TRBJ2-2	CASSLDGQEWTGELFF	TGTGCCAGCAGCTTGGACGGACAGGAATGGACCGGGGAGCTGTTTTTT
NA	NA	TRBV7-9	TRBJ1-2	CASSLTDSLYGYTF	TGTGCCAGCAGCCTTACGGACAGCCTCTATGGCTACACCTTC
NA	NA	TRBV10-3	TRBJ1-4	CATWTAATNEKLFF	TGTGCCACCTGGACAGCCGCAACTAATGAAAAACTGTTTTTT
NA	NA	TRBV6-5	TRBJ1-3	CASSYGSRSAGNTIYF	TGTGCCAGCAGTTACGGGTCCAGGTCCGCTGGAAACACCATATATTTT
NA	NA	TRBV19	TRBJ2-5	CASSIRTFGRDYLETQYF	TGTGCCAGTAGTATTCGCACGTTCGGCAGGGATTATTTAGAGACCCAGTACTTC
once	NA	TRBV27	TRBJ1-5	CASSLSANRLNQPQHF	TGTGCCAGCAGTCTTAGCGCCAATCGTTTAAATCAGCCCCAGCATTTT
NA	NA	TRBV6-5	TRBJ2-7	CASMGDTYEQYF	TGTGCCAGCATGGGCGACACCTACGAGCAGTACTTC
NA	NA	TRBV28	TRBJ1-2	CASSFTAKNYGYTF	TGTGCCAGCAGTTTTACAGCAAAAAACTATGGCTACACCTTC
few	NA	TRBV10-1	TRBJ2-2	CASSSQRANTGELFF	TGCGCCAGCAGTAGCCAGCGGGCGAACACCGGGGAGCTGTTTTTT
NA	TRBD1	TRBV10-2	TRBJ1-4	CASSEFRDRNEKLFF	TGCGCCAGCAGTGAGTTCCGGGACAGGAATGAAAAACTGTTTTTT
once	TRBD1	TRBV14	TRBJ1-4	CASSQDRQGAGSKLFF	TGTGCCAGCAGCCAAGATAGGCAGGGGGCGGGTTCAAAACTGTTTTTT
NA	NA	TRBV11-3	TRBJ2-1	CASSDAGPSYNEQFF	TGTGCCAGCAGCGACGCAGGCCCGTCCTACAATGAGCAGTTCTTC
NA	NA	TRBV6-1	TRBJ2-7	CASSEIGGGRNYEQYF	TGTGCCAGCAGTGAAATTGGTGGAGGGAGGAACTACGAGCAGTACTTC
NA	TRBD1	TRBV25-1	TRBJ2-1	CASSGPGQGYNEQFF	TGTGCCAGCAGTGGGCCGGGACAGGGATACAATGAGCAGTTCTTC
NA	TRBD1	TRBV7-2	TRBJ2-7	CASSFGQGESYEQYF	TGTGCCAGCAGCTTTGGACAGGGAGAGTCCTACGAGCAGTACTTC
once	TRBD1	TRBV5-6	TRBJ2-1	CASSLGRGKGEQFF	TGTGCCAGCAGCTTGGGCAGGGGGAAGGGTGAGCAGTTCTTC
NA	NA	TRBV28	TRBJ2-7	CASSNYNYEQYF	TGTGCCAGCAGTAATTATAACTACGAGCAGTACTTC
NA	TRBD1	TRBV27	TRBJ2-2	CASSTGGFGELFF	TGTGCCAGCAGTACAGGGGGCTTCGGGGAGCTGTTTTTT
NA	NA	TRBV27	TRBJ1-1	CASRRQASTEAFF	TGTGCCAGCAGGAGACAGGCGAGCACTGAAGCTTTCTTT
NA	NA	TRBV6-6	TRBJ1-5	CASRTRSGPQHF	TGTGCCAGCAGGACTCGATCGGGGCCCCAGCATTTT
NA	TRBD2	TRBV28	TRBJ2-1	CASSPWTSGYNEQFF	TGTGCCAGCAGCCCTTGGACTAGCGGGTACAATGAGCAGTTCTTC
once	TRBD2	TRBV10-3	TRBJ2-3	CASKPTSGRETDTQYF	TGTGCCAGTAAACCGACTAGCGGGAGGGAGACAGATACGCAGTATTTT
NA	NA	TRBV27	TRBJ2-2	CASKRVEEGSNTGELFF	TGTGCCAGCAAGAGAGTGGAGGAAGGCTCGAACACCGGGGAGCTGTTTTTT
NA	TRBD2	TRBV28	TRBJ2-7	CASTRGVYEQYF	TGTGCCAGCACTCGGGGGGTCTACGAGCAGTACTTC
NA	TRBD2	TRBV25-1	TRBJ2-1	CASSPAGGRIEQFF	TGTGCCAGCAGTCCTGCGGGCGGGAGGATTGAGCAGTTCTTC
NA	NA	TRBV15	TRBJ1-4	CATRSQEKLFF	TGTGCCACTCGCTCACAAGAAAAACTGTTTTTT
NA	TRBD1	TRBV19	TRBJ1-2	CASREPGQGAYTF	TGTGCCAGTAGAGAACCGGGACAGGGGGCCTACACCTTC
NA	TRBD2	TRBV5-4	TRBJ2-1	CASSPPGLAGYNEQFF	TGTGCCAGCAGCCCACCGGGACTAGCGGGATACAATGAGCAGTTCTTC
once	NA	TRBV5-1	TRBJ2-7	CASSLVAEGYEQYF	TGCGCCAGCAGCTTGGTGGCGGAGGGATACGAGCAGTACTTC
NA	NA	TRBV7-6	TRBJ1-4	CASSLAGRNEKLFF	TGTGCCAGCAGCCTCGCGGGACGGAATGAAAAACTGTTTTTT
NA	TRBD2	TRBV14	TRBJ2-1	CASSLLSGNNEQFF	TGTGCCAGCAGCCTACTTAGCGGGAACAATGAGCAGTTCTTC
NA	TRBD2	TRBV19	TRBJ2-1	CASSIMAGAANEQFF	TGTGCCAGTAGTATAATGGCGGGAGCTGCCAATGAGCAGTTCTTC
NA	TRBD2	TRBV27	TRBJ2-3	CASSLRRAGASSSADTQYF	TGTGCCAGCAGTTTACGTAGAGCGGGAGCCTCCTCTTCTGCAGATACGCAGTATTTT
NA	NA	TRBV5-6	TRBJ2-7	CASSHRVLSSYEQYF	TGTGCCAGCAGCCACAGGGTGCTGAGCTCCTACGAGCAGTACTTC
once	NA	TRBV4-1	TRBJ2-7	CASRAGANYEQYF	TGCGCCAGTAGGGCGGGGGCGAACTACGAGCAGTACTTC
once	NA	TRBV11-2	TRBJ2-4	CASSLGSRLNIQYF	TGTGCCAGCAGCTTAGGGTCCAGACTTAACATTCAGTACTTC